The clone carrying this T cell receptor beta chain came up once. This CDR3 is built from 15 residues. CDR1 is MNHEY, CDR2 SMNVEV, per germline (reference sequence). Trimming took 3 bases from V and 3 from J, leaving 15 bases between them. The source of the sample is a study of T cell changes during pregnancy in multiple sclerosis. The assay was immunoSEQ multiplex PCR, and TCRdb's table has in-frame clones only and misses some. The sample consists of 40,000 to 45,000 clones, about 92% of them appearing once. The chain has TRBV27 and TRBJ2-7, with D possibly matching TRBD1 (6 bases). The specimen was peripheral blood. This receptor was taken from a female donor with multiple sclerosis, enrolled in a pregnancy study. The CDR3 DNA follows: TGTGCCAGCAGTTTCATTCCGGACAGCAACTACGAGCAGTACTTC. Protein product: CASSFIPDSNYEQYF.